The 24 T cell receptor beta chains below come from one sample, sequenced in a study of shared clonotypes between healthy human individuals (TCRdb year 2020). CD8 naive samples were obtained by positive selection for CCR7 among CD45RO-negative cells, yielding a CD45RA+CCR7+ population from which TemRA cells were excluded. Libraries came from the immunoSEQ multiplex PCR assay. The immuneACCESS repertoire file appears here via TCRdb, limited to in-frame rearrangements. These files lack a portion of the clones; in checked studies, under half of the deficit traces to unresolved V genes, and the cause of the others is not known. Within this sample are about 2.2 million clones, with roughly 93% of them counted one time only. Around 1.7% of the sample rests with the top ten. Sequencing was done on a sample of naive CD8+ T cells from PBMCs. Read against the paper, the sample's cell subset or site label means: CD45RA+CCR7+. The receptors here all came from a young man in good health. Some clones in this sample may be carry-over from other donors' samples.

This clone has just one count. The chain carries TRBV6-5 and TRBJ2-1; D is perhaps TRBD1 (5 bases). V shed 2 bases and J shed 7 bases, with 12 bases lying between them. There are 14 residues in the CDR3. Per germline, CDR1 MNHEY and CDR2 SVGAGI. This chain's CDR3 is CASSYVGPPNEQFF. The CDR3 nucleotides read TGTGCCAGCAGTTACGTGGGGCCACCAAATGAGCAGTTCTTC.

There are a few counts of this clone. This chain connects TRBV10-3 to TRBJ2-7; weak D call: TRBD2 (5 bases). V was clipped by 3 bases and J by 2 bases, with 5 bases between them. The germline V gene has CDR1 ENHRY and CDR2 SYGVKD. The CDR3 sequence is 12 residues long. The CDR3 nucleotides read TGTGCCATCAGTGACGGGACCTACGAGCAGTACTTC. It specifies CAISDGTYEQYF.

The chain combines TRBV5-6 with TRBJ2-2, with D unresolved. V was clipped by 2 bases and J by 1 base, with 6 bases between them. CDR1 and CDR2 (germline): SGHDT, YYEEEE. The CDR3 is made up of 14 amino acids. The DNA for the CDR3 is TGTGCCAGCAGCTTCAACGGGAACACCGGGGAGCTGTTTTTT. Translated: CASSFNGNTGELFF.

The chain couples TRBV30 to TRBJ1-3, with unresolved D. V lost 1 base, J lost 8 bases, and 3 bases lay in between. This CDR3 contains 10 residues. Germline CDR1 reads GTSNPN; CDR2 reads SVGIG (reference sequence). CDR3 bases: TGTGCCTGGAGTGGGGACACCATATATTTT. Translating it yields CAWSGDTIYF.

This clone was seen a handful of times. The chain is built from TRBV4-1 and TRBJ1-5; D possibly corresponds to TRBD1 (5 bases). Germline V lookup: CDR1 MGHRA, CDR2 YSYEKL. The V end was cut by 5 bases, the J end by 3 bases, with 26 bases between. This CDR3 region has 19 residues. The chain's CDR3 is CASSLSPHLLGEDNQPQHF. DNA for the CDR3: TGCGCCAGCAGCTTAAGTCCCCATCTGTTGGGGGAGGACAATCAGCCCCAGCATTTT.

This chain joins TRBV6-5 and TRBJ1-2; TRBD1 matches at 8 bases. The CDR3 is 13 amino acids. V was pared by 6 bases and J by 9 bases, with 9 bases of the junction left unmatched. CDR1 is MNHEY and CDR2 is SVGAGI in the germline V gene. The chain's CDR3 is CASSTYRGSSYTF. The CDR3 nucleotides read TGTGCCAGCAGCACCTACAGGGGGTCGAGCTACACCTTC.

This chain links TRBV19 with TRBJ1-2; D is perhaps TRBD1 (5 bases). The CDR3 sequence is 15 residues long. Per the germline V gene, CDR1 is LNHDA and CDR2 is SQIVND (reference sequence). Trimming cost V 7 bases and J 5 bases, with 20 bases left between them. The CDR3 bases are TGTGCCAGTATGGGCATTTGGGACGGTGTGTATGGCTACACCTTC. It encodes CASMGIWDGVYGYTF.

The rearrangement links TRBV30 to TRBJ2-5; D assignment may be TRBD1 or TRBD2 (5 bases each). The CDR3 contains 14 residues. V gave up 4 bases and J gave up 5 bases, with 17 bases separating them. Per germline, CDR1 GTSNPN and CDR2 SVGIG (reference sequence). The CDR3 DNA reads as TGTGCCTGGACAACCGGGACGGGCAGGGAGACCCAGTACTTC. This translates into CAWTTGTGRETQYF.

The chain carries TRBV7-2 and TRBJ2-5; D tentatively reads TRBD1 or TRBD2 (5 bases each). The CDR3 consists of 14 residues. CDR1 and CDR2 from the germline V gene are SGHTA and FQGNSA. V lost 5 bases and J lost 2, with 12 bases in between. Here the CDR3 reads CASSQGPLQETQYF. CDR3 sequence (DNA): TGTGCCAGCAGCCAGGGACCGCTTCAAGAGACCCAGTACTTC.

V usage is TRBV5-6 and J usage is TRBJ2-7, with D possibly TRBD2 on 6 matching bases. The V end lost 5 bases, the J end lost 0 bases, and 15 bases lay between the germline ends. From germline, CDR1 is SGHDT and CDR2 YYEEEE. The CDR3 totals 15 residues. CDR3: CASSGPGLSSYEQYF. The CDR3 region has the DNA TGTGCCAGCAGTGGTCCGGGACTTAGCTCCTACGAGCAGTACTTC.

J is TRBJ2-1 and V is TRBV4-1; possibly TRBD2 for D (5 bases). The CDR3 extends over 15 amino acids. Germline-derived CDR1 and CDR2 are MGHRA and YSYEKL. V lost 1 base and J 8 bases, leaving 15 bases between the germline ends. CDR3 DNA: TGCGCCAGCAGCCAAGGTCTCCCGGGAATATATGAGCAGTTCTTC. This encodes CASSQGLPGIYEQFF.

The J gene is TRBJ2-1, the V gene TRBV9; D gene unclear. V lost 6 bases and J 5 bases, leaving 6 bases between the germline ends. This CDR3 contains 11 residues. Per germline, CDR1 SGDLS and CDR2 YYNGEE. This CDR3 reads CASTSNNEQFF. DNA for the CDR3: TGTGCCAGCACCTCAAACAATGAGCAGTTCTTC.

The genes are TRBV6-1 and TRBJ2-2; 7 nucleotides agree with TRBD1. Germline loops: CDR1 MNHNS, CDR2 SASEGT. The CDR3 sequence is 17 residues long. V shed 2 bases and J 3 bases; nucleotides not matched to a gene: 9. CDR3 coding DNA: TGTGCCAGCAGTGAAAACAATGCCAGGGGGTACACCGGGGAGCTGTTTTTT. It yields the protein CASSENNARGYTGELFF.

This rearrangement joins TRBV7-9 to TRBJ1-1; D not resolved. The V end was cut by 5 bases, the J end by 0 bases, with 10 bases between. Germline V gene lookup returns CDR1 SEHNR and CDR2 FQNEAQ (reference sequence). This CDR3 has 14 amino acids. CDR3 DNA: TGTGCCAGCAGCCTCAGAATTATGAACACTGAAGCTTTCTTT. Translated: CASSLRIMNTEAFF.

J is TRBJ1-5 and V is TRBV28; 8 bases map to TRBD1. V dropped 6 bases and J dropped 2; count of bases not matched to a gene: 9. The CDR3 runs to 16 residues. Germline CDR1 and CDR2: MDHEN and SYDVKM. CDR3 in DNA: TGTGCCAGCAGCCCGGACAGGGATGTACGCAATCAGCCCCAGCATTTT. This encodes CASSPDRDVRNQPQHF.

The J gene is TRBJ2-7, the V gene TRBV19, with unresolved D. CDR1 is LNHDA and CDR2 is SQIVND in the germline V gene (reference sequence). There are 15 residues in the CDR3. Trimming stripped 3 bases from V and 3 bases from J, with 15 bases between. This chain's CDR3 is CASSMSADPDYEQYF. CDR3 sequence (DNA): TGTGCCAGTAGTATGTCGGCAGACCCTGACTACGAGCAGTACTTC.

The chain is built from TRBV27 and TRBJ2-1; possibly TRBD2 for D (6 bases). The CDR3 is made up of 14 amino acids. Trimming removed 2 bases from V and 6 bases from J, with 11 bases in between. Germline CDR1 is MNHEY and CDR2 is SMNVEV (reference sequence). CDR3 protein: CASSLAGWGNEQFF. CDR3 DNA sequence: TGTGCCAGCAGTTTAGCGGGATGGGGCAATGAGCAGTTCTTC.

V is TRBV20-1 and J is TRBJ1-2; D not resolved. Germline CDR1 DFQATT, CDR2 SNEGSKA (reference sequence). V shed 1 base and J shed 7 bases, with 7 bases lying between them. The CDR3 is 11 residues long. The CDR3 protein is CSARGLLGYTF. In DNA form, the CDR3 reads TGCAGTGCTAGAGGGCTCCTTGGCTACACCTTC.

The chain recombines TRBV18 with TRBJ1-5; 8 bases fit TRBD1. This CDR3 has 19 amino acids. The germline V gene encodes CDR1 KGHSH and CDR2 LQKENI. V shed 3 bases, J shed 0 bases, and the junction held 13 bases outside the gene matches. The CDR3 is CASSPSGQGILYSNQPQHF. The CDR3, as DNA: TGTGCCAGCTCACCTTCAGGACAGGGCATCCTGTATAGCAATCAGCCCCAGCATTTT.

The genes are TRBV11-2 and TRBJ2-7; 7 bases match TRBD1. CDR1 and CDR2 from the germline V gene are SGHAT and FQNNGV. CDR3 length equals 14 residues. The ends lost 1 base at V and 7 bases at J; junction bases unmatched: 7. CDR3 nucleotide sequence: TGTGCCAGCAGCTTAGGCCAGGGGGTAGGAGAGCAGTACTTC. Its protein product is CASSLGQGVGEQYF.

The J gene is TRBJ2-1, the V gene TRBV4-1; TRBD1 is a possible D gene (6 bases). The CDR3 spans 17 residues. V was shortened by 0 bases and J by 2 bases, with 14 bases between the two germline ends. Germline CDR1 is MGHRA and CDR2 is YSYEKL. The DNA for the CDR3 is TGCGCCAGCAGCCAAGATCGGTACCAGGGGACCTACAATGAGCAGTTCTTC. Encoded protein: CASSQDRYQGTYNEQFF.

The chain is built from TRBV19 and TRBJ1-5; tentative D call: TRBD1 (5 bases). The CDR3 extends over 15 amino acids. Germline CDR1 reads LNHDA; CDR2 reads SQIVND (reference sequence). The V end lost 5 bases, the J end lost 0 bases, and 11 bases lay between the germline ends. As DNA, the CDR3 is TGTGCCAGTAGTTATGTGGGGGTTAGCAATCAGCCCCAGCATTTT. Translation gives CASSYVGVSNQPQHF.

The chain uses TRBV6-5 and TRBJ2-1; possibly TRBD2 for D (6 bases). This CDR3 has 14 residues. V was pared by 0 bases and J by 8 bases, with 11 bases between. Per the germline V gene, CDR1 is MNHEY and CDR2 is SVGAGI. The CDR3 spells CASSYSIRRDEQFF. The CDR3 DNA is TGTGCCAGCAGTTACTCGATTAGGAGGGATGAGCAGTTCTTC.

The V gene is TRBV27, the J gene TRBJ2-1, with D uncertain. CDR1 is MNHEY, CDR2 SMNVEV, per germline (reference sequence). Trimming pared 0 bases from V and 9 bases from J, leaving 6 bases between. The CDR3 runs to 12 residues. This chain's CDR3 is CASSLSRSEQFF. Written as DNA, the CDR3 is TGTGCCAGCAGTTTATCGCGATCTGAGCAGTTCTTC.